The 11 T cell receptor beta chains reported below all come from one sample, sequenced in a study of cytomegalovirus exposure and HLA in healthy donors. 60 Vbeta and 13 Jbeta primers were used in PCR. Clones were read by immunoSEQ multiplex PCR, and TCRdb kept only the in-frame ones, dropping some. The sample has some 140,000 clones; approximately 61% are singletons. The specimen was PBMCs. Every receptor here comes from a human donor in good health.

The rearrangement joins TRBV7-9 to TRBJ2-5, with D maybe TRBD2 (6 bases). V lost 10 bases, J lost 1 base, and 10 bases lay in between. Germline-derived CDR1 and CDR2 are SEHNR and FQNEAQ (reference sequence). CDR3 length equals 12 residues. The CDR3 DNA is TGTGCCACCTTCGGGGGCCAAGAGACCCAGTACTTC. Protein: CATFGGQETQYF.

V usage is TRBV15 and J usage is TRBJ1-1; TRBD1 agrees at 9 bases. Germline V gene data show CDR1 as LNHNV and CDR2 as YYDKDF (reference sequence). The CDR3 spans 13 residues. The V and J ends lost 5 bases and 4 bases, in that order; junction bases with no gene match: 2. The CDR3 loop reads CATSGDRATEAFF. Here the CDR3 DNA reads TGTGCCACCAGCGGGGACAGGGCCACTGAAGCTTTCTTT.

This clone came up a few times. The rearrangement joins TRBV19 to TRBJ2-7, with D maybe TRBD1 (5 bases). Germline values: CDR1 LNHDA, CDR2 SQIVND (reference sequence). V shed 5 bases and J shed 2 bases, with 10 bases lying between them. The CDR3 runs to 13 residues. The CDR3 bases are TGTGCCAGTAGTTCCTCGACAGCCTACGAGCAGTACTTC. This codes for CASSSSTAYEQYF. The whole variable domain, filled in from reference TRBV19 and TRBJ2-7, reads DGGITQSPKYLFRKEGQNVTLSCEQNLNHDAMYWYRQDPGQGLRLIYYSQIVNDFQKGDIAEGYSVSREKKESFPLTVTSAQKNPTAFYLCASSSSTAYEQYFGPGTRLTVT.

Concerning this clone itself: The same CDR3 is also encoded by other DNA sequences in this sample. The gene calls are TRBV5-8 and TRBJ1-2, with no clear D. V shed 0 bases and J shed 2 bases, with 8 bases lying between them. CDR3 size: 14 residues. The germline CDR1 and CDR2 sequences are SGHTS and YDEGEE. The CDR3 region has the DNA TGTGCCAGCAGCTTGGCCGGAGGGAACTATGGCTACACCTTC. This translates into CASSLAGGNYGYTF. The variable domain in full, completed from reference TRBV5-8 and TRBJ1-2, reads EAGVTQSPTHLIKTRGQQATLRCSPISGHTSVYWYQQALGLGLQFLLWYDEGEERNRGNFPPRFSGRQFPNYSSELNVNALELEDSALYLCASSLAGGNYGYTFGSGTRLTVV.

This clone was picked up a small number of times. V gene TRBV7-9 combines with J gene TRBJ2-5, with D perhaps matching TRBD1 (6 bases). CDR1 SEHNR and CDR2 FQNEAQ come from the germline V gene (reference sequence). Trimming removed 1 base from V and 4 bases from J, with 10 bases in between. The CDR3 sequence is 14 residues long. The CDR3 DNA sequence: TGTGCCAGCAGCTTAGTGGGGGCGGGAGAGACCCAGTACTTC. This gives the protein CASSLVGAGETQYF.

V is TRBV9 and J is TRBJ2-7, with D possibly matching TRBD2 (6 bases). CDR1 and CDR2 from the germline V gene are SGDLS and YYNGEE. The CDR3 extends over 15 amino acids. The V and J ends lost 0 bases and 0 bases respectively, with 10 bases between them. The CDR3: CASSVDSGSSYEQYF. The CDR3 DNA sequence: TGTGCCAGCAGCGTAGATAGCGGAAGCTCCTACGAGCAGTACTTC.

The chain employs TRBV5-1 and TRBJ2-2; perhaps TRBD2 as D (6 bases). CDR3 length equals 15 residues. Trimming took 4 bases from V and 7 from J, leaving 17 bases between them. Germline lookup yields CDR1 SGHRS and CDR2 YFSETQ. The CDR3 coding sequence is TGCGCCAGCAGCCCGGAGGGCAGGGTGGTCGGGGAGCTGTTTTTT. This translates into CASSPEGRVVGELFF.

This chain connects TRBV5-8 to TRBJ2-5, with 7 nucleotides matching TRBD1. V lost 2 bases, J lost 5 bases, and 9 bases stayed unmatched. CDR1 is SGHTS, CDR2 YDEGEE, per germline. This CDR3 has 15 residues. The CDR3 loop is CASSLQGLIGETQYF. The DNA of the CDR3 is TGTGCCAGCAGCTTACAGGGGTTAATCGGGGAGACCCAGTACTTC.

The chain is built from TRBV7-7 and TRBJ2-1, with 12 positions matching TRBD1. The CDR3 has 14 amino acids. After removal of 5 bases from V and 9 bases from J, the junction contained 5 bases not matched to a gene. The germline gives CDR1 SSHAT, CDR2 FNYEAQ (reference sequence). Here the CDR3 reads CASSQGQGAGEQFF. The CDR3 bases are TGTGCCAGCAGCCAGGGACAGGGGGCAGGTGAGCAGTTCTTC.

The V and J genes are TRBV4-1 and TRBJ2-5; D is ambiguous. The J call may be mistaken, given a closer DNA end match to TRBJ2-7. There are 16 residues in the CDR3. Germline CDR1 MGHRA, CDR2 YSYEKL. The CDR3 DNA is TGCGCCAGCAGCCAAGCAGGCACAGTAATAGTACACGAGCAGTACTTC. It translates to CASSQAGTVIVHEQYF.

V is TRBV7-3 and J is TRBJ2-3; D is unresolved. The CDR3 covers 14 residues. With 1 base removed from V and 0 bases from J, the gap between germline ends came to 5 bases. Germline V gene sequence: CDR1 SGHTA, CDR2 FQGTGA. This chain's CDR3 is CASSLMASTDTQYF. The CDR3 nucleotides are TGTGCCAGCAGCTTAATGGCTAGCACAGATACGCAGTATTTT.